A single sample is the source of the 28 T cell receptor beta chains below, sequenced in a study of regulatory T cells in long-lasting Graves disease. Time point meaning: persistent/refractory GD, antithyroid drugs over 5 years with positive TRAb. From PBMCs, RNA was extracted and then used to make the TCR library. Building of the TCR beta libraries involved iRepertoire HTBI primers and Arm-PCR of CDR3 regions. In TCRdb, the multiplex PCR reads were re-called with MiXCR into one record per CDR3 protein. This table holds some 370,000 distinct CDR3 sequences, less than 30% found once. Material: peripheral blood mononuclear cells (PBMCs), obtained when the disease was refractory, from a patient treated with antithyroid drugs. These receptors originate from a woman between 40 and 55 years old with Graves disease.

This clonotype was counted at least ten times. The chain carries TRBV15 and TRBJ1-2; 7 bases align to TRBD1. This CDR3 spans 19 amino acids. Trimming removed 5 bases from V and 8 bases from J; junction bases left unmatched: 26. Germline V lookup: CDR1 LNHNV, CDR2 YYDKDF (reference sequence). The CDR3 spells CATSGLRVDRDLSRGGYTF. CDR3 nucleotides: TGTGCCACCAGCGGTCTTCGTGTCGACAGGGATCTCTCTAGAGGGGGCTACACCTTC.

The chain employs TRBV19 and TRBJ1-5; 9 bases align to TRBD1. V shed 8 bases, J shed 5 bases, and the junction held 10 bases outside the gene matches. The CDR3 contains 15 residues. CDR1 is LNHDA and CDR2 is SQIVND in the germline V gene (reference sequence). CDR3 in amino acids: CASGGTGNGDQPQHF. CDR3 coding DNA: TGTGCCAGTGGAGGGACAGGGAATGGGGATCAGCCCCAGCATTTT.

The sample holds a few counts of this clonotype. The rearrangement links TRBV3-1 to TRBJ1-2; D might be TRBD1 (5 bases). CDR1 is LGHDT, CDR2 YNNKEL, per germline (reference sequence). CDR3 length: 15 amino acids. Trimming removed 4 bases from V and 4 bases from J, with 16 bases in between. The CDR3: CASSRESAGGYGYTF. The CDR3 DNA follows: TGTGCCAGCAGCCGCGAGTCGGCCGGGGGCTATGGCTACACCTTC.

This clonotype was recorded a few times. The chain is built from TRBV12-3 or TRBV12-4 and TRBJ2-1, with a weak D call TRBD2 (6 bases). CDR3 length: 16 amino acids. V was clipped by 0 bases and J by 4 bases, with 13 bases between them. The CDR3 here is CASSLAGLSIYNEQFF. Here the CDR3 DNA reads TGTGCCAGCAGTTTAGCGGGACTCTCAATTTACAATGAGCAGTTCTTC.

A single count supports this clonotype. The chain uses TRBV6-5 and TRBJ2-1; weak D call: TRBD2 (6 bases). The CDR3 sequence is 21 residues long. Germline V lookup: CDR1 MNHEY, CDR2 SVGAGI. Trimming took 0 bases from V and 6 from J, leaving 30 bases between them. This CDR3 reads CASSYSLLQPVDERVFNEQFF. CDR3 bases: TGTGCCAGCAGTTACTCTCTCCTTCAACCAGTAGACGAGCGGGTCTTCAATGAGCAGTTCTTC.

This clonotype has at least ten counts. The CDR3: CASSRLRQATGELFF. CDR3 DNA sequence: TGTGCCAGCAGCCGTCTCCGGCAGGCCACCGGGGAGCTGTTTTTT. The rearrangement joins TRBV7-8 to TRBJ2-2, with no clear D. V was clipped by 5 bases and J by 4 bases, with 14 bases between them. CDR3 length: 15 residues. From germline, CDR1 is SGHVS and CDR2 FQNEAQ.

This clonotype has a handful of counts. The CDR3 DNA is TGTGCCAGCAAGGGACAGGGGGACTATGGCTACACCTTC. Translation: CASKGQGDYGYTF. The J gene is TRBJ1-2, the V gene TRBV25-1; 11 positions match TRBD1. The junction had 1 base not matched to a gene; V was cut back by 7 bases and J by 3 bases. CDR1 is MGHDK and CDR2 is SYGVNS in the germline V gene. This CDR3 spans 13 amino acids.

The V gene is TRBV10-3, the J gene TRBJ1-3, with a weak D call TRBD1 (5 bases). V was shortened by 6 bases and J by 0 bases, with 9 bases between the two germline ends. The CDR3 spans 14 residues. From germline, CDR1 is ENHRY and CDR2 SYGVKD. CDR3 nucleotides: TGTGCCATCAGGGAGGGGTCCTCTGGAAACACCATATATTTT. This gives the protein CAIREGSSGNTIYF.

This clonotype was counted between two and nine times. The rearrangement uses TRBV28 and TRBJ2-2, with D possibly being TRBD1 (6 bases). V was trimmed by 7 bases and J by 3 bases, leaving 15 bases between them. This CDR3 is built from 15 residues. CDR1 and CDR2 (germline): MDHEN, SYDVKM. Written as DNA, the CDR3 is TGTGCCAGCACTAGGGACAATCTCCACACCGGGGAGCTGTTTTTT. The encoded protein is CASTRDNLHTGELFF.

Ten or more counts support this clonotype. The chain has TRBV11-2 and TRBJ2-4, with a possible D match to TRBD2 (5 bases). Germline V gene sequence: CDR1 SGHAT, CDR2 FQNNGV. V lost 5 bases and J lost 9, with 23 bases in between. The CDR3 spans 16 residues. The CDR3 DNA reads TGTGCCAGCAGCACCATTTACGGGGAAGGCCGTAGCATTCAGTACTTC. Translating it yields CASSTIYGEGRSIQYF.

The CDR3: CASKRGQGGSYTF. As DNA, the CDR3 is TGTGCCAGTAAACGGGGACAGGGAGGAAGCTACACCTTC. V gene TRBV19 combines with J gene TRBJ1-2; 9 nucleotides agree with TRBD1. Germline-derived CDR1 and CDR2 are LNHDA and SQIVND (reference sequence). J gave up 9 bases and V 7 bases, and 9 bases lay outside the gene matches. The CDR3 has 13 residues.

The V gene is TRBV29-1, the J gene TRBJ2-7, with a weak D call TRBD1 (6 bases). Trimming took off 3 bases at V and 2 bases at J, with 23 bases between the two ends. Germline CDR1 reads SQVTM; CDR2 reads ANQGSEA. This CDR3 has 17 amino acids. CDR3 residues: CSVEERVQGSGTYEQYF. The DNA for the CDR3 is TGCAGCGTTGAGGAGAGGGTACAGGGATCGGGCACCTACGAGCAGTACTTC.

V usage is TRBV2 and J usage is TRBJ2-7; D call uncertain. The CDR3 length is 14 residues. Germline CDR1 is SNHLY and CDR2 is FYNNEI. Trimming stripped 3 bases from V and 0 bases from J, with 9 bases between. The CDR3: CASSEGTTSYEQYF. As DNA, the CDR3 is TGTGCCAGCAGTGAGGGCACAACCTCCTACGAGCAGTACTTC.

In its sample, this clonotype was seen many times. The chain carries TRBV28 and TRBJ1-5; TRBD1 agrees at 10 bases. Germline-derived CDR1 and CDR2 are MDHEN and SYDVKM. This CDR3 spans 13 amino acids. The J segment lost 11 bases and the V segment lost 4 bases, leaving 5 bases of the junction unmatched. The DNA for the CDR3 is TGTGCCAGCAGTTGGACAGGGGGGAGGACCCAGCATTTT. Translation: CASSWTGGRTQHF.

The chain has TRBV7-9 and TRBJ1-2, with D possibly being TRBD1 (5 bases). The germline CDR1 and CDR2 sequences are SEHNR and FQNEAQ (reference sequence). Between the trimmed V and J ends, which lost 3 bases and 2 bases, there was a span of 13 bases. CDR3 length: 15 residues. In nucleotides, the CDR3 is TGTGCCAGCAGCTTTATCACGGGGGACAACTATGGCTACACCTTC. Protein product: CASSFITGDNYGYTF.

This clonotype was counted a few times. A read error may account for a junction end that differs from germline. This chain links TRBV7-3 with TRBJ1-4, with no clear D. Germline CDR1 and CDR2: SGHTA and FQGTGA. The CDR3 runs 16 residues. CDR3 nucleotides: TGTGCCAGCAGCTTGAGTAAGCGTACGGGAATGAAAAACCTGTTTTTT. Protein: CASSLSKRTGMKNLFF.

The chain has TRBV3-1 and TRBJ2-7, with D unresolved. CDR3 length: 14 residues. Germline CDR1 LGHDT, CDR2 YNNKEL (reference sequence). The V end lost 0 bases, the J end lost 3 bases, and 9 bases lay between the germline ends. The DNA of the CDR3 is TGTGCCAGCAGCCAAGAAGGCTTTTACTACGAGCAGTACTTC. Residues: CASSQEGFYYEQYF.

This clonotype was seen only a few times. The chain links TRBV30 to TRBJ2-5; 10 positions agree with TRBD2. V lost 4 bases to trimming and J lost 4 bases; unmatched junction nucleotides: 0. Germline CDR1 GTSNPN, CDR2 SVGIG (reference sequence). The CDR3 covers 12 residues. CDR3 coding DNA: TGTGCCTGGACTAGCGGGAGAGAGACCCAGTACTTC. Translation gives CAWTSGRETQYF.

This clonotype appeared many times. V and J are TRBV15 and TRBJ2-5; the D gene is possibly TRBD1 (6 bases). The V end was cut by 3 bases, the J end by 2 bases, with 16 bases between. This CDR3 region has 16 residues. Germline V gene data show CDR1 as LNHNV and CDR2 as YYDKDF (reference sequence). In DNA, the CDR3 is TGTGCCACCAGCAGCCCCCCGGGACACCTTCAAGAGACCCAGTACTTC. This sequence encodes CATSSPPGHLQETQYF.

The rearrangement uses TRBV6-1 and TRBJ1-1; D gene uncertain. The CDR3 loop spans 15 amino acids. Looked up from germline, CDR1 is MNHNS and CDR2 is SASEGT. V was pared by 7 bases and J by 0 bases, with 15 bases between. The chain's CDR3 is CASNGPPVMNTEAFF. As DNA, the CDR3 is TGTGCCAGCAACGGCCCTCCCGTGATGAACACTGAAGCTTTCTTT.

A remark on this clonotype: A clone one base away is much larger, so this may be a read error. The chain employs TRBV11-3 and TRBJ1-5; D gene uncertain. The germline V gene encodes CDR1 SGHNT and CDR2 YENEEA. The V end lost 1 base, the J end lost 1 base, and 11 bases lay between the germline ends. This CDR3 contains 16 residues. CDR3 bases: TGTGCCAGCAGCTTAGTGGCATGGGCAAGCAATCAGCCCCAGCATTTT. This encodes CASSLVAWASNQPQHF.

A few counts support this clonotype. The rearrangement uses TRBV28 and TRBJ2-2, with D perhaps matching TRBD1 (5 bases). Trimming stripped 5 bases from V and 5 bases from J, with 18 bases between. The CDR3 loop spans 16 amino acids. The V gene's germline CDR1 is MDHEN and CDR2 SYDVKM. As DNA, the CDR3 is TGTGCCAGCAGTCCTCCGGACAAGGACCTTACCGGGGAGCTGTTTTTT. The encoded protein is CASSPPDKDLTGELFF.

This clonotype was seen ten or more times. The chain carries TRBV27 and TRBJ2-2, with 8 positions matching TRBD2. CDR3 length: 16 residues. Unmatched junction bases numbered 7, after V lost 1 base and J lost 6 bases. Germline V gene sequence: CDR1 MNHEY, CDR2 SMNVEV (reference sequence). CDR3 amino acids: CASSLWGSGIAGELFF. The CDR3 coding sequence is TGTGCCAGCAGTTTATGGGGTAGCGGGATAGCCGGGGAGCTGTTTTTT.

The sample holds a few counts of this clonotype. This chain joins TRBV13 and TRBJ2-7; D perhaps matches TRBD2 (7 bases). Trimming removed 4 bases from V and 0 bases from J, with 16 bases in between. This CDR3 comprises 16 residues. From germline, CDR1 is PRHDT and CDR2 FYEKMQ (reference sequence). CDR3 residues: CASSSGGGGHSYEQYF. CDR3 sequence (DNA): TGTGCCAGCAGCTCCGGTGGGGGGGGCCACTCCTACGAGCAGTACTTC.

This clonotype occurred a few times. This chain connects TRBV18 to TRBJ2-1, with TRBD2 identical over 11 bases. V lost 3 bases, J lost 8 bases, and 9 bases stayed unmatched. Per the germline V gene, CDR1 is KGHSH and CDR2 is LQKENI. CDR3 size: 16 residues. The CDR3 loop reads CASSPITSGRMDEQFF. In nucleotides, the CDR3 is TGTGCCAGCTCACCGATTACTAGCGGGAGAATGGATGAGCAGTTCTTC.

The chain employs TRBV19 and TRBJ2-1, with D tentatively TRBD2 (6 bases). The V gene's germline CDR1 is LNHDA and CDR2 SQIVND (reference sequence). Trimming stripped 5 bases from V and 3 bases from J, with 11 bases between. The CDR3 runs to 14 residues. The DNA of the CDR3 is TGTGCCAGTAGTGGATGCGGGGACTACAATGAGCAGTTCTTC. Its protein is CASSGCGDYNEQFF.

This clonotype was found many times. The chain links TRBV10-3 to TRBJ2-5; TRBD2 matches 7 bases. Germline V gene data show CDR1 as ENHRY and CDR2 as SYGVKD. Trimming at V came to 5 bases and at J to 1 base, leaving 7 bases not matched to a gene. This CDR3 region has 15 residues. CDR3 bases: TGTGCCATCAGTCTTAGCGGGCGTCCCCAAGAGACCCAGTACTTC. Translation gives CAISLSGRPQETQYF.

The CDR3 reads CASSSQGRGYTF. As DNA, the CDR3 is TGTGCCAGCAGTTCCCAGGGGAGGGGCTACACCTTC. The chain uses TRBV28 and TRBJ1-2; D is possibly TRBD1 (6 bases). Trimming took 4 bases from V and 8 from J, leaving 11 bases between them. The CDR3 is 12 residues long. Germline-derived CDR1 and CDR2 are MDHEN and SYDVKM.